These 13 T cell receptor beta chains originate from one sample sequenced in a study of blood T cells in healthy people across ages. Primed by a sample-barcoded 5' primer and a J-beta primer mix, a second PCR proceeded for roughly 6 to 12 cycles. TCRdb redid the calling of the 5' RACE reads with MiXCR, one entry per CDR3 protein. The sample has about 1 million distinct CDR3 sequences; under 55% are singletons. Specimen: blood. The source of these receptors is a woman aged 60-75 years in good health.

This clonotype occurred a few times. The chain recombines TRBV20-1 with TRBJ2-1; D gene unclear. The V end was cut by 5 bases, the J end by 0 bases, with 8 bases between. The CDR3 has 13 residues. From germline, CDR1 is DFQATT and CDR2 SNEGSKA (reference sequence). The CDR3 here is CSAPLVSYNEQFF. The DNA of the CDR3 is TGCAGTGCTCCTTTGGTCTCCTACAATGAGCAGTTCTTC.

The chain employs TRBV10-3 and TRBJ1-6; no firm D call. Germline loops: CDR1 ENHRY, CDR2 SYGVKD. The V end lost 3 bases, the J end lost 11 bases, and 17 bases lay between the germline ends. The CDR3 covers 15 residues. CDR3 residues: CAISEGEGIQAPLHF. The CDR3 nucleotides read TGTGCCATCAGTGAAGGAGAAGGGATTCAGGCACCCCTCCACTTT.

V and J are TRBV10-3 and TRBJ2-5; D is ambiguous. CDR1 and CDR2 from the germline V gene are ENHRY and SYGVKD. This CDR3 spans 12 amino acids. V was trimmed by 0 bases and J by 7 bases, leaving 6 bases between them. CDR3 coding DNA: TGTGCCATCAGTGAGTCACTGGGGACCCAGTACTTC. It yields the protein CAISESLGTQYF.

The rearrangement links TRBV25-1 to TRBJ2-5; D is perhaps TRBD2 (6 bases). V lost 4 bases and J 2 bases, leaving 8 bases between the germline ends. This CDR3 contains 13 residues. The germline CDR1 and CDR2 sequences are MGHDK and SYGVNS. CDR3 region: CASSGGGQETQYF. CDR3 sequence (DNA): TGTGCCAGCAGTGGTGGGGGGCAAGAGACCCAGTACTTC.

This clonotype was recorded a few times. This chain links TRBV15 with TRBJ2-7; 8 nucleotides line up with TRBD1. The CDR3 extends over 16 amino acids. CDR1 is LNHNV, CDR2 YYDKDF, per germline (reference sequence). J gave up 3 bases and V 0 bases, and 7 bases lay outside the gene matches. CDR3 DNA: TGTGCCACCAGCAGAGAGCTATTAGGACAGGGCTACGAGCAGTACTTC. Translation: CATSRELLGQGYEQYF. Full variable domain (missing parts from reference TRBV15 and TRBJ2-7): DAMVIQNPRYQVTQFGKPVTLSCSQTLNHNVMYWYQQKSSQAPKLLFHYYDKDFNNEADTPDNFQSRRPNTSFCFLDIRSPGLGDTAMYLCATSRELLGQGYEQYFGPGTRLTVT.

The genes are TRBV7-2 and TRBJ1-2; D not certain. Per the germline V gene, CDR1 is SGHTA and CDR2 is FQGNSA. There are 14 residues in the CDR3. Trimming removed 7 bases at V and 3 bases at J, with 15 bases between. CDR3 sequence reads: CASTFQSGDYGYTF. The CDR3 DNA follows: TGTGCCAGCACGTTCCAGTCTGGGGACTATGGCTACACCTTC.

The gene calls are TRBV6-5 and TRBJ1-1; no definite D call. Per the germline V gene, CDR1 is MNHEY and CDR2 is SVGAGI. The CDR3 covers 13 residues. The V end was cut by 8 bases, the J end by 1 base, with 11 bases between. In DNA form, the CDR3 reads TGTGCCAGCCGCATGGGAAAGAACACTGAAGCTTTCTTT. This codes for CASRMGKNTEAFF.

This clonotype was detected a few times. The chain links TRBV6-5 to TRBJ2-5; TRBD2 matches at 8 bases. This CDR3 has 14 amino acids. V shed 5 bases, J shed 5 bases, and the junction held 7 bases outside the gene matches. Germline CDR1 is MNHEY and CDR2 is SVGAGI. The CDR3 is CASSDASGSETQYF. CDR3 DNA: TGTGCCAGCAGTGACGCGAGCGGGAGTGAGACCCAGTACTTC.

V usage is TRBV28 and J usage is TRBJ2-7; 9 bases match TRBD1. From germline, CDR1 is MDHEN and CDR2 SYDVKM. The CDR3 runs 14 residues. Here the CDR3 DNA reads TGTGTCAGTATAGAGGACAGGGGAGACTACGAGCAGTACTTC. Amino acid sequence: CVSIEDRGDYEQYF.

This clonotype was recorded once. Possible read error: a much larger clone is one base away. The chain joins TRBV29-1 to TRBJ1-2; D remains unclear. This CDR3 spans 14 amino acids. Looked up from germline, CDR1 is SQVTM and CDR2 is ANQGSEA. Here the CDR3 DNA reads TGCAGCGTTGAGCAGCAGACTCCTAACTATAGCTACACCTTC. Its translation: CSVEQQTPNYSYTF.

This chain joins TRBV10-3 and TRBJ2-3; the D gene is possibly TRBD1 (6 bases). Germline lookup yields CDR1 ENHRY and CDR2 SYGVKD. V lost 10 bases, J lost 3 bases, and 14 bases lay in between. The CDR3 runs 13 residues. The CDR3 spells CATVDRQTDTQYF. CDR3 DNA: TGTGCCACCGTGGACAGACAAACAGATACGCAGTATTTT.

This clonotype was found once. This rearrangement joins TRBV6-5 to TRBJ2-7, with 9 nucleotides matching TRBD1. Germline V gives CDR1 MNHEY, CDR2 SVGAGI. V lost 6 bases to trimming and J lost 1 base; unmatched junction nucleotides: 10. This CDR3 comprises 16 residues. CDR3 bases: TGTGCCAGCAGAGAGGGACAGGGAGGTCCATCCTACGAGCAGTACTTC. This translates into CASREGQGGPSYEQYF.

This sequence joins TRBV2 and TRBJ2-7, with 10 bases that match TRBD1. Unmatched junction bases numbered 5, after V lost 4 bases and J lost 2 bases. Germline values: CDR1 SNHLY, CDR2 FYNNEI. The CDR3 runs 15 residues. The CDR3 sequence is CASSGMDRGTYEQYF. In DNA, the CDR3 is TGTGCCAGCAGTGGGATGGACAGGGGGACCTACGAGCAGTACTTC. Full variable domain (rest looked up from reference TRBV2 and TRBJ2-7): EPEVTQTPSHQVTQMGQEVILRCVPISNHLYFYWYRQILGQKVEFLVSFYNNEISEKSEIFDDQFSVERPDGSNFTLKIRSTKLEDSAMYFCASSGMDRGTYEQYFGPGTRLTVT.